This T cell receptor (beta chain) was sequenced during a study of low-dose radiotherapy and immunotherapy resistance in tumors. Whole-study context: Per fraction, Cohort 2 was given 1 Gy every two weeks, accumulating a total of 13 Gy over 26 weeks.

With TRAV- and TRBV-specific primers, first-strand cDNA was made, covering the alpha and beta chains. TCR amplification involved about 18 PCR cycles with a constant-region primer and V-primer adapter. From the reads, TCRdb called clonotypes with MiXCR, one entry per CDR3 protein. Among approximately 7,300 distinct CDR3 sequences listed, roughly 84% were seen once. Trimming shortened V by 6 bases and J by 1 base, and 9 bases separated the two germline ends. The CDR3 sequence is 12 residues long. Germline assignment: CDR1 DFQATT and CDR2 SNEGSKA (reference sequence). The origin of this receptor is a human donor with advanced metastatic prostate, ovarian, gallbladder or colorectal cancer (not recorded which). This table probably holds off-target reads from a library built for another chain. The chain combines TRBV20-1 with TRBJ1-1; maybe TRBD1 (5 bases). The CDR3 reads CSATRGNTEAFF. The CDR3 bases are TGCAGTGCAACAAGGGGGAACACTGAAGCTTTCTTT.